This T cell receptor beta chain was captured by sequencing in a study of cytomegalovirus exposure and HLA in healthy donors. Use of 60 Vbeta and 13 Jbeta primers characterized the PCR. Measured with immunoSEQ multiplex PCR; TCRdb has only the in-frame clones, and not every one. The sample lists around 200,000 clones, about 80% seen once, with approximately 1.4% in the top ten. Study-level results: Most subjects' HLA-A and HLA-B alleles were reportedly predicted from TCR beta sequences. At a 0.05 false discovery rate, a later analysis found 15,000 to 20,000 TCR beta sequences to be associated with HLA alleles. According to the study, 160 or so TCR beta chains were cytomegalovirus-associated.

Concerning this clone: Its target is not known.

Germline V gene sequence: CDR1 MNHEY, CDR2 SVGAGI. Trimming took 5 bases from V and 3 from J; bases not matched to a gene: 4. This CDR3 is 14 amino acids long. Material for sequencing was PBMCs. This chain uses TRBV6-5 with TRBJ1-2, with TRBD1 matching 9 bases. The sequence came from a girl under 18 in good health and CMV-seronegative. CDR3 sequence reads: CASSARDRDYGYTF. Here the CDR3 DNA reads TGTGCCAGCAGTGCAAGGGACAGGGACTATGGCTACACCTTC.